This TCR beta chain was retrieved from a study of cytomegalovirus exposure and HLA in healthy donors. With V trimmed by 1 base and J by 8 bases, 7 bases remained unmatched. The CDR3 runs to 16 residues. Germline assignment: CDR1 SGHTA and CDR2 FQGNSA. PCR was performed using 60 Vbeta and 13 Jbeta primers. The table came from immunoSEQ multiplex PCR; TCRdb's copy has only in-frame clones and leaves some out. The sample has more than 95,000 clones; around 86% are singletons. The sample was PBMCs. The chain couples TRBV7-2 to TRBJ1-4; 10 bases are shared with TRBD1. This TCR was recovered from a man in his thirties or forties in good health and CMV-seropositive. CDR3 bases: TGTGCCAGCAGCTTAGTGTCCGGGACAGGGGACGAAAAACTGTTTTTT. Protein: CASSLVSGTGDEKLFF.